These 21 T cell receptor beta chains share one sample of origin, sequenced in a study of cytomegalovirus exposure and HLA in healthy donors (dated by TCRdb to about 2017). To prepare the library, the immunoSEQ multiplex PCR assay was applied. A mixture of 60 forward primers for TCR Vbeta segments and 13 reverse primers for TCR Jbeta segments was used in the multiplex PCR. TCRdb's version of the immuneACCESS table is confined to in-frame rearrangements and falls short of the full clone set. An unresolved V gene accounts for under half of the shortfall where checked; the remainder is of unknown origin. The sample includes 150,000 to 200,000 clones, with around 80% observed a single time. The ten biggest clones cover roughly 0.76% of the sample. Sequencing was performed on PBMCs. The receptors shown here come from a woman in her 40s in good health and CMV-seronegative.

The chain is built from TRBV27 and TRBJ2-5; the D is unclear. V was trimmed by 3 bases and J by 4 bases, leaving 9 bases between them. This CDR3 has 13 residues. CDR1 is MNHEY and CDR2 is SMNVEV in the germline V gene (reference sequence). The CDR3 is CASSFFSGETQYF. The CDR3 nucleotides are TGTGCCAGCAGTTTCTTCTCCGGAGAGACCCAGTACTTC.

The V and J genes are TRBV28 and TRBJ1-1, with 7 bases aligning to TRBD1. Germline V gene sequence: CDR1 MDHEN, CDR2 SYDVKM. V lost 6 bases and J lost 3; bases outside the gene matches: 7. The CDR3 runs to 14 residues. The CDR3 spells CASRLQGTYTEAFF. The CDR3, as DNA: TGTGCCAGCAGGTTACAGGGGACATACACTGAAGCTTTCTTT.

The chain carries TRBV28 and TRBJ2-3; D ambiguous. The germline V gene has CDR1 MDHEN and CDR2 SYDVKM. The germline V and J ends were trimmed by 6 bases and 0 bases, with 7 bases remaining between them. This CDR3 has 13 amino acids. CDR3 region: CASSTVSTDTQYF. CDR3 bases: TGTGCCAGCAGCACGGTCAGCACAGATACGCAGTATTTT.

This clone showed up just a few times. The gene calls are TRBV27 and TRBJ1-2; D remains ambiguous. The CDR3 covers 17 residues. Trimming removed 7 bases at V and 0 bases at J, with 21 bases between. The germline gives CDR1 MNHEY, CDR2 SMNVEV (reference sequence). The CDR3 DNA reads as TGTGCCAGCACCGCGTCTAGTCTCCGTGGAGCTAACTATGGCTACACCTTC. Its translation is CASTASSLRGANYGYTF.

The V and J genes are TRBV28 and TRBJ2-7; no clear D. CDR3 length: 14 amino acids. V was shortened by 3 bases and J by 2 bases, with 11 bases between the two germline ends. Germline V gives CDR1 MDHEN, CDR2 SYDVKM. The CDR3 nucleotides are TGTGCCAGCAGTTTGCCCAGTAACCCCTACGAGCAGTACTTC. It codes for CASSLPSNPYEQYF.

The chain recombines TRBV6-5 with TRBJ2-7; D is possibly TRBD2 (6 bases). Germline values: CDR1 MNHEY, CDR2 SVGAGI. Trimming cost V 8 bases and J 0 bases, with 14 bases left between them. This CDR3 region has 14 residues. Here the CDR3 DNA reads TGTGCCAGCGGAGAGCGGGCTACCTCCTACGAGCAGTACTTC. This translates into CASGERATSYEQYF.

This sequence joins TRBV7-2 and TRBJ2-7; D unresolved. This CDR3 contains 9 residues. Germline-derived CDR1 and CDR2 are SGHTA and FQGNSA. Trimming took off 8 bases at V and 5 bases at J, with 4 bases between the two ends. The CDR3, as DNA: TGTGCCAGCGGCCACGAGCAGTACTTC. It encodes CASGHEQYF.

The genes are TRBV6-4 and TRBJ1-2, with D perhaps TRBD1 (6 bases). Germline lookup yields CDR1 MRHNA and CDR2 SNTAGT. Trimming pared 1 base from V and 7 bases from J, leaving 10 bases between. The CDR3 extends over 13 amino acids. CDR3 amino acids: CASSDYRDGGYTF. DNA of the CDR3: TGTGCCAGCAGTGACTACAGGGACGGTGGCTACACCTTC.

The CDR3 sequence: CASSLVGLYEQYF. CDR3 sequence (DNA): TGTGCCAGCAGCTTAGTGGGGCTCTACGAGCAGTACTTC. The rearrangement joins TRBV7-9 to TRBJ2-7; D may be TRBD1 (5 bases). CDR3 length: 13 amino acids. The germline V gene encodes CDR1 SEHNR and CDR2 FQNEAQ (reference sequence). Trimming took off 1 base at V and 3 bases at J, with 7 bases between the two ends.

The chain recombines TRBV29-1 with TRBJ2-3, with a tentative D call TRBD2 (7 bases). Trimming took 0 bases from V and 5 from J, leaving 15 bases between them. Looked up from germline, CDR1 is SQVTM and CDR2 is ANQGSEA. This CDR3 comprises 15 residues. CDR3 nucleotides: TGCAGCGTTGAAGATCGTGGGGGGGCCGTAGATACGCAGTATTTT. Its translation is CSVEDRGGAVDTQYF.

The chain links TRBV5-1 to TRBJ1-2; no firm D call. This CDR3 region has 15 residues. V was cut by 0 bases and J by 2 bases, with 11 bases left in between. Germline V lookup: CDR1 SGHRS, CDR2 YFSETQ. This CDR3 is CASSLVDARNYGYTF. The CDR3, as DNA: TGCGCCAGCAGCTTGGTAGACGCCAGGAACTATGGCTACACCTTC.

The rearrangement joins TRBV4-2 to TRBJ2-2; 7 bases fit TRBD1. The germline V gene encodes CDR1 LGHNA and CDR2 YNFKEQ. CDR3 length: 19 residues. V gave up 2 bases and J gave up 4 bases; unmatched junction bases: 16. CDR3: CASSQLPAPGTVITGELFF. CDR3 bases: TGTGCCAGCAGCCAACTTCCAGCACCCGGGACAGTAATCACCGGGGAGCTGTTTTTT.

This clone was detected only once. This chain connects TRBV15 to TRBJ2-1, with a weak D call TRBD2 (6 bases). The CDR3 has 17 amino acids. Trimming removed 3 bases at V and 5 bases at J, with 20 bases between. Germline V gives CDR1 LNHNV, CDR2 YYDKDF (reference sequence). DNA for the CDR3: TGTGCCACCAGCAGGGTTAGCGGAAACCTCGTTCACAATGAGCAGTTCTTC. It encodes CATSRVSGNLVHNEQFF.

This clone was picked up a small number of times. V and J are TRBV10-2 and TRBJ1-1; tentatively, D is TRBD1 (6 bases). The CDR3 totals 12 residues. Germline V lookup: CDR1 WSHSY, CDR2 SAAADI. V was trimmed by 6 bases and J by 7 bases, leaving 12 bases between them. The CDR3 DNA follows: TGCGCCAGCAGATTGTCAGGGGATGAAGCTTTCTTT. Protein product: CASRLSGDEAFF.

J is TRBJ1-2 and V is TRBV15, with TRBD1 as a possible D gene (5 bases). Germline V gene lookup returns CDR1 LNHNV and CDR2 YYDKDF (reference sequence). The length of the CDR3 is 14 residues. The V gene lost 1 base and the J gene lost 8 bases, with 14 bases spanning the gap. The CDR3 is CATSRASGGGGYTF. CDR3 nucleotides: TGTGCCACCAGCAGAGCCAGCGGGGGAGGGGGCTACACCTTC.

The J gene is TRBJ1-1, the V gene TRBV11-2; TRBD1 might be the D (6 bases). V lost 5 bases to trimming and J lost 0 bases, with 10 bases between them. CDR3 length: 14 residues. The germline gives CDR1 SGHAT, CDR2 FQNNGV. The DNA of the CDR3 is TGTGCCAGCAGCACAGGGACGGTGAACACTGAAGCTTTCTTT. It specifies CASSTGTVNTEAFF.

This sequence joins TRBV30 and TRBJ1-3, with 8 bases fitting TRBD1. This CDR3 has 14 amino acids. Trimming removed 3 bases from V and 0 bases from J; junction bases left unmatched: 1. Per germline, CDR1 GTSNPN and CDR2 SVGIG (reference sequence). The CDR3 nucleotides are TGTGCCTGGAGCGGACAGGGCTCTGGAAACACCATATATTTT. It encodes CAWSGQGSGNTIYF.

The gene calls are TRBV27 and TRBJ2-4; 7 nucleotides align to TRBD1. V dropped 8 bases and J dropped 8; count of bases not matched to a gene: 18. Germline V gene data show CDR1 as MNHEY and CDR2 as SMNVEV (reference sequence). The CDR3 is 16 residues long. The CDR3 bases are TGTGCCAGCGCCGCAAGGCTCGTAGCGCAGGGGGACATTCAGTACTTC. Protein product: CASAARLVAQGDIQYF.

This chain joins TRBV6-1 and TRBJ2-5; a weak D match, TRBD1 (6 bases). This CDR3 is built from 14 residues. From germline, CDR1 is MNHNS and CDR2 SASEGT. Trimming took 5 bases from V and 4 from J, leaving 14 bases between them. The CDR3 spells CASSWARGSETQYF. CDR3 sequence (DNA): TGTGCCAGCAGTTGGGCGAGGGGGTCAGAGACCCAGTACTTC.

The V call is TRBV28, the J call TRBJ1-3, with D maybe TRBD1 (5 bases). V was cut by 7 bases and J by 2 bases, with 12 bases left in between. Germline V gives CDR1 MDHEN, CDR2 SYDVKM. The CDR3 covers 14 residues. CDR3 DNA sequence: TGTGCCAGCAACAGTGCAGGGACTGGAAACACCATATATTTT. This sequence encodes CASNSAGTGNTIYF.

This clone is a singleton in its sample. The chain links TRBV6-1 to TRBJ1-2; 9 bases are a match to TRBD1. Germline lookup yields CDR1 MNHNS and CDR2 SASEGT. The CDR3 loop spans 15 amino acids. The trim removed 0 bases at V and 3 bases at J, leaving 2 bases unmatched. The CDR3 coding sequence is TGTGCCAGCAGTGAAGCGGGACAGGGACACTATGGCTACACCTTC. The encoded protein is CASSEAGQGHYGYTF.